These T cell receptor beta chains were read from a single sample in a study of regulatory T cells in long-lasting Graves disease. MiXCR, applied by TCRdb to the multiplex PCR reads, yields one record per CDR3 protein. The table has roughly 400,000 distinct CDR3 sequences, approximately 22% seen once. The sample here was peripheral blood mononuclear cells (PBMCs), taken when the disease was refractory, from a patient treated with antithyroid drugs. All receptors come from a female donor with Graves disease. CDR3s include the opening cysteine and the closing phenylalanine or tryptophan. A D gene is named only where the DNA matches it firmly. Part of the rows lack a size; the others show once, few, many or a class for expanded clones.

v_gene,d_gene,j_gene,abundance,CDR3aa,CDR3nt
TRBV2,TRBD1,TRBJ1-4,many,CASSEPPGTGGLTNEKLFF,TGTGCCAGCAGTGAACCCCCCGGGACAGGGGGCCTAACTAATGAAAAACTGTTTTTT
TRBV29-1,TRBD2,TRBJ2-3,-,CSVRRGDTDTQYF,TGCAGCGTTCGCCGGGGGGACACAGATACGCAGTATTTT
TRBV7-9,-,TRBJ1-1,few,CASSTTTALNTEAFF,TGTGCCAGCAGCACCACGACAGCCTTGAACACTGAAGCTTTCTTT
TRBV2,TRBD2,TRBJ2-7,many,CASSQEGASGSVEQYF,TGTGCCAGCAGTCAAGAGGGTGCTAGCGGGAGTGTGGAGCAGTACTTC
TRBV27,-,TRBJ2-1,-,CASSLPGSSYNEQFF,TGTGCCAGCAGTTTACCCGGGAGCTCCTACAATGAGCAGTTCTTC
TRBV20-1,TRBD2,TRBJ2-7,few,CSASSGTSYEQYF,TGCAGTGCTAGTAGCGGGACCTCCTACGAGCAGTACTTC
TRBV29-1,TRBD1,TRBJ2-7,-,CSVAGDRGPRAYEQYF,TGCAGCGTTGCAGGTGACAGGGGGCCTCGTGCCTACGAGCAGTACTTC
TRBV19,-,TRBJ1-5,few,CASKADYSNQPQHF,TGTGCCAGTAAAGCCGATTATAGCAATCAGCCCCAGCATTTT
TRBV28,-,TRBJ1-6,many,CASSSQSNYNSPLHF,TGTGCCAGCAGTTCCCAGTCAAACTATAATTCACCCCTCCACTTT
TRBV4-1,TRBD1,TRBJ1-4,-,CASSQVGTVDEKLFF,TGCGCCAGCAGCCAAGTAGGGACAGTGGATGAAAAACTGTTTTTT
TRBV29-1,TRBD1,TRBJ1-1,many,CSSRQGASQNTEAFF,TGCAGCTCGCGACAGGGGGCGAGTCAGAACACTGAAGCTTTCTTT
TRBV5-1,-,TRBJ2-2,few,CASSLAVQTTELFF,TGCGCCAGCAGCTTGGCCGTGCAGACCACGGAGCTGTTTTTT
TRBV5-1,-,TRBJ2-3,few,CASRSRGDTDTQYF,TGCGCCAGCCGGAGCAGGGGGGACACAGATACGCAGTATTTT
TRBV12-3/TRBV12-4,-,TRBJ1-6,many,CASRTQGLSSPLHF,TGTGCCAGCAGAACACAGGGTTTGAGTTCACCCCTCCACTTT
TRBV2,TRBD1,TRBJ2-6,-,CATGGQGSGASVLTF,TGTGCCACAGGGGGACAGGGTTCAGGGGCCAGCGTCCTGACTTTC
TRBV2,-,TRBJ2-7,many,CASSVELIYEQYF,TGTGCCAGCAGTGTTGAACTGATATACGAGCAGTACTTC
TRBV29-1,TRBD1,TRBJ2-7,-,CSVTDRGSSYEQHF,TGCAGCGTTACGGACAGGGGGAGCTCCTACGAGCAGCACTTC
TRBV2,-,TRBJ1-1,many,CASRREGPVNTEAFF,TGTGCCAGCAGACGGGAGGGGCCTGTGAACACTGAAGCTTTCTTT
TRBV28,TRBD1,TRBJ1-1,-,CASSTGVNIEAFF,TGTGCCAGCAGTACAGGGGTGAACATTGAAGCTTTCTTT
TRBV30,-,TRBJ2-3,-,CAWSVGAGPDTQYF,TGTGCCTGGAGTGTTGGAGCGGGTCCAGATACGCAGTATTTT
TRBV20-1,TRBD1,TRBJ2-7,-,CSASKDREDYEQYF,TGCAGTGCTAGTAAGGACAGGGAAGACTACGAGCAGTACTTC
TRBV7-2,-,TRBJ2-7,-,CASSLDRPSTGAYEQYF,TGTGCCAGCAGCTTAGACCGTCCCAGCACTGGGGCCTACGAGCAGTACTTC
TRBV20-1,-,TRBJ1-2,-,CSARLGDGYTF,TGCAGTGCTAGATTGGGCGATGGCTACACCTTC
TRBV10-3,TRBD1,TRBJ2-7,many,CAISATGDEQYF,TGTGCCATCAGTGCGACAGGGGACGAGCAGTACTTC